This is a list of T cell receptor beta chains from one sample in a study of CD4+ T cells in melanoma. The table came from immunoSEQ multiplex PCR; TCRdb's copy has only in-frame clones and leaves some out. The table lists 120,000 to 150,000 clones, 80% to 95% of them singletons. All receptors derive from a human donor with melanoma. CDR3s include the opening cysteine and the closing phenylalanine or tryptophan. Each record gives: J gene, V gene, D gene, CDR3 DNA, CDR3 protein. A D gene is named only where the DNA matches it firmly.

>TRBJ2-7|TRBV18|TRBD2
TGTGCCAGCTCACCTAGCGGGGACTACGAGCAGTACTTC
CASSPSGDYEQYF
>TRBJ2-5|TRBV7-6|.
TGTGCCAGCAGCCCTGGAGGGGGGGGGAAGACCCAGTACTTC
CASSPGGGGKTQYF
>TRBJ1-2|TRBV2|.
TGTGCCAGCAGTGAAGCGGGTGCAATCACCGGGAAGTATGGCTACACCTTC
CASSEAGAITGKYGYTF
>TRBJ2-1|TRBV5-1|.
TGCGCCAGCAGCTCCCTAGGTAATGAGCAGTTCTTC
CASSSLGNEQFF
>TRBJ1-6|TRBV9|.
TGTGCCAGCAGCCCCGGCGAGCGGAATTCACCCCTCCACTTT
CASSPGERNSPLHF
>TRBJ1-5|TRBV5-1|.
TGCGCCAGCAGCTTGACGGGGGCGAACCAGCCCCAGCATTTT
CASSLTGANQPQHF
>TRBJ2-7|TRBV6-5|TRBD1
TGTGCCAGCAGGACAGGGAATTCCTACGAGCAGTACTTC
CASRTGNSYEQYF
>TRBJ2-1|TRBV5-1|TRBD2
TGCGCCAGCAGCTCGACGATAGCGGGGATTTTCGATGAGCAGTTCTTC
CASSSTIAGIFDEQFF
>TRBJ2-2|TRBV6-1|TRBD2
TGTGCCAGCAGTGGACTAGCGGTGAACACCGGGGAGCTGTTTTTT
CASSGLAVNTGELFF
>TRBJ2-2|TRBV18|.
TGTGCCAGCTCACCACTTCCTGGGGAGCTGTTTTTT
CASSPLPGELFF
>TRBJ2-3|TRBV5-1|TRBD2
TGCGCCAGCAGCGTACTAGCGGGGGCTAGCACAGATACGCAGTATTTT
CASSVLAGASTDTQYF
>TRBJ1-2|TRBV5-4|.
TGTGCCAGCAGCCCCAGGGACGGCCTTTATGGCTACACCTTC
CASSPRDGLYGYTF
>TRBJ2-3|TRBV9|TRBD2
TGTGCCAGCAGCGTGCCGGGACTAGCGGGGGCAGATACGCAGTATTTT
CASSVPGLAGADTQYF